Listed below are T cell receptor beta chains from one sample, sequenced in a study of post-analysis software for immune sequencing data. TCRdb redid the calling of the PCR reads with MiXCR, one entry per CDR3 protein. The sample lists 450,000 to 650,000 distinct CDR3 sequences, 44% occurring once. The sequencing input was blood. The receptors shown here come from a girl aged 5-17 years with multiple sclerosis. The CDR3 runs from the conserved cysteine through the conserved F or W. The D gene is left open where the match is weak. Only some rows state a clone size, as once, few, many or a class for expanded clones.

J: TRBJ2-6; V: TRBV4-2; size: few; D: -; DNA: TGTGCCAGCAGCCAAGAGCGCTCTGGGGCCAACGTCCTGACTTTC; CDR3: CASSQERSGANVLTF
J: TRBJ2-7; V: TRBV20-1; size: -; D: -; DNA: TGCAGTGCTAACCGGGACGGTACCTACGAGCAGTACTTC; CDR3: CSANRDGTYEQYF
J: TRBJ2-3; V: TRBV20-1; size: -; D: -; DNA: TGCAGCCCTGTGGGGCCTAGCACAGATACGCAGTATTTT; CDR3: CSPVGPSTDTQYF
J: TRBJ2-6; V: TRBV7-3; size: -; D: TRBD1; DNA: TGTGCCAGCAGCTTAGTCGGGACAGGGAAGACTGGGGCCAACGTCCTGACTTTC; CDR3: CASSLVGTGKTGANVLTF
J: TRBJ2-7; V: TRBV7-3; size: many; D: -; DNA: TGTGCCAGCAGCCCGGAGGGGTCCTACGAGCAGTACTTC; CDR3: CASSPEGSYEQYF
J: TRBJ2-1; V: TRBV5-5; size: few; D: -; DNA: TGTGCCAGCACGAACCGGGGGGCGAGCTCCTACAATGAGCAGTTCTTC; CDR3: CASTNRGASSYNEQFF
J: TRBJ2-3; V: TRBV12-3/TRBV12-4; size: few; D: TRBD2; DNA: TGTGCCAGCAGTCTCCGGACTAGCGGGCTGACAGATACGCAGTATTTT; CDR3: CASSLRTSGLTDTQYF
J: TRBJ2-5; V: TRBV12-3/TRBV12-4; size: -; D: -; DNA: TGTGCCAGCAGTACCCAGAACCAAGAGACCCAGTACTTC; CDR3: CASSTQNQETQYF
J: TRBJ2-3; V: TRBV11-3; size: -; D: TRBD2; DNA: TGTGCCAGCACGTCTCTAGCGGGAGGAGGAGATACGCAGTATTTT; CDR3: CASTSLAGGGDTQYF
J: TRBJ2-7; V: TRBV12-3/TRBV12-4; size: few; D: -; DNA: TGTGCCAGCAGTCCCGCGGGCAGCCACGAGCAGTACTTC; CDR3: CASSPAGSHEQYF
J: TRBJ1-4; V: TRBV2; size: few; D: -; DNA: TGTGCCAGCAGACCCCAGGGTACTAATGAAAAACTGTTTTTT; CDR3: CASRPQGTNEKLFF
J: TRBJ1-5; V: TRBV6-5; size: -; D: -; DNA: TGTGCCAGCAGTTACTCAGGGGTTGGCAATCAGCCCCAGCATTTT; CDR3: CASSYSGVGNQPQHF
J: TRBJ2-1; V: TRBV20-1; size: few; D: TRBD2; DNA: TGCAGTCTTTCTAGCGGGCAGGTTTACAATGAGCAGTTCTTC; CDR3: CSLSSGQVYNEQFF
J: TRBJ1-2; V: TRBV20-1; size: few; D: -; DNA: TGCAGTGCTACGGACAGCCTCTATGGCTACACCTTC; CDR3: CSATDSLYGYTF